This paragraph covers one TCR beta chain sequence. These data belong to a study of technical replicates of blood from four donors. Assay used: immunoSEQ multiplex PCR; TCRdb lists only in-frame clones, some missing. This table has approximately 73,000 clones, about 92% appearing once. The germline V gene has CDR1 SGHRS and CDR2 YFSETQ. V shed 0 bases and J 4 bases; nucleotides not matched to a gene: 2. The CDR3 sequence is 14 residues long. The receptor was derived from a human donor in good health. The rearrangement links TRBV5-1 to TRBJ2-3; 7 nucleotides line up with TRBD1. The sample comprised T cells isolated from PBMCs. The CDR3 reads CASSLDRGPDTQYF. CDR3 DNA sequence: TGCGCCAGCAGCTTGGACAGGGGTCCAGATACGCAGTATTTT.